A single sample is the source of the 19 T cell receptor beta chains below, sequenced in a study of shared clonotypes between healthy human individuals. Sequencing was performed with immunoSEQ multiplex PCR; in TCRdb, only in-frame clones are kept and a portion is missing. The repertoire holds some 2,100,000 clones, with 95% as singletons. The sample was naive CD4+ T cells sorted from blood. Subset denoted: CD45RA+ positively selected. The receptors stem from a man aged 18 to 30 in good health.

The V and J genes are TRBV14 and TRBJ2-2; D might be TRBD2 (6 bases). This CDR3 spans 15 amino acids. The V gene lost 4 bases and the J gene lost 5 bases, with 14 bases spanning the gap. Germline assignment: CDR1 SGHDN and CDR2 FVKESK. The CDR3 nucleotides are TGTGCCAGCAGCCCTCCCCTGGGGAGGACCGGGGAGCTGTTTTTT. Its translation: CASSPPLGRTGELFF.

This chain connects TRBV7-2 to TRBJ2-1, with 11 bases fitting TRBD2. The CDR3 extends over 18 amino acids. V shed 0 bases, J shed 7 bases, and the junction held 11 bases outside the gene matches. Looked up from germline, CDR1 is SGHTA and CDR2 is FQGNSA. CDR3 loop: CASSLARFSGGAGNEQFF. The CDR3 DNA follows: TGTGCCAGCAGCTTAGCTAGGTTTAGCGGGGGGGCCGGAAATGAGCAGTTCTTC.

The CDR3 DNA sequence: TGTGCCAGCAGGCAATCGGGCGGGGTCACTGAAGCTTTCTTT. Protein sequence: CASRQSGGVTEAFF. This chain links TRBV28 with TRBJ1-1, with unresolved D. The germline V gene encodes CDR1 MDHEN and CDR2 SYDVKM. The V gene lost 6 bases and the J gene lost 4 bases, with 15 bases spanning the gap. This CDR3 has 14 residues.

This clone was found once. The chain couples TRBV10-3 to TRBJ1-4; D unclear. Germline CDR1 and CDR2: ENHRY and SYGVKD. Deletions cut 2 bases from V and 0 bases from J, with 1 base between. The length of the CDR3 is 13 residues. CDR3 DNA: TGTGCCATCAGTGAGGCAACTAATGAAAAACTGTTTTTT. The encoded protein is CAISEATNEKLFF.

This sequence joins TRBV15 and TRBJ2-7, with 7 bases fitting TRBD1. The J segment lost 5 bases and the V segment lost 2 bases, leaving 9 bases of the junction unmatched. Looked up from germline, CDR1 is LNHNV and CDR2 is YYDKDF (reference sequence). The CDR3 has 15 residues. The DNA of the CDR3 is TGTGCCACCAGCAGATATATGACAGGGAACGACGAGCAGTACTTC. It codes for CATSRYMTGNDEQYF. Full variable domain (missing parts from reference TRBV15 and TRBJ2-7): DAMVIQNPRYQVTQFGKPVTLSCSQTLNHNVMYWYQQKSSQAPKLLFHYYDKDFNNEADTPDNFQSRRPNTSFCFLDIRSPGLGDTAMYLCATSRYMTGNDEQYFGPGTRLTVT.

V is TRBV4-1 and J is TRBJ2-3; D is unclear. CDR1 and CDR2 from the germline V gene are MGHRA and YSYEKL. Trimming took 0 bases from V and 4 from J, leaving 5 bases between them. CDR3 length: 13 residues. The CDR3 DNA is TGCGCCAGCAGCCAAGATGTGCCAGATACGCAGTATTTT. As protein: CASSQDVPDTQYF.

The chain links TRBV19 to TRBJ2-2; 7 positions match TRBD1. The CDR3 has 14 amino acids. The V gene end was trimmed by 8 bases and the J gene end by 2 bases; junction bases not matched to a gene: 5. CDR1 and CDR2 (germline): LNHDA, SQIVND (reference sequence). CDR3 amino acids: CASRDRANTGELFF. CDR3 bases: TGTGCCAGTCGAGACAGGGCTAACACCGGGGAGCTGTTTTTT.

For this clone: The sample contains more than one DNA sequence encoding this CDR3. The chain recombines TRBV27 with TRBJ1-3; D is ambiguous. The CDR3 is made up of 13 amino acids. Germline CDR1 and CDR2: MNHEY and SMNVEV (reference sequence). Trimming pared 5 bases from V and 4 bases from J, leaving 9 bases between. CDR3 bases: TGTGCCAGCAGTCCCCCGGGGGGAAACACCATATATTTT. Amino acid sequence: CASSPPGGNTIYF.

This clone was detected once. V and J are TRBV10-3 and TRBJ2-7; 9 bases map to TRBD2. There are 13 residues in the CDR3. With V trimmed by 6 bases and J by 7 bases, 7 bases remained unmatched. Germline CDR1 is ENHRY and CDR2 is SYGVKD. CDR3 protein: CAISLAGVKEQYF. The DNA for the CDR3 is TGTGCCATCAGCTTAGCGGGAGTGAAAGAGCAGTACTTC.

Only one count was recorded for this clone. The gene calls are TRBV5-6 and TRBJ2-2, with D possibly matching TRBD2 (6 bases). This CDR3 is 14 amino acids long. V shed 3 bases and J shed 2 bases, with 8 bases lying between them. Looked up from germline, CDR1 is SGHDT and CDR2 is YYEEEE. This CDR3 is CASSWGDNTGELFF. In DNA form, the CDR3 reads TGTGCCAGCAGCTGGGGGGACAACACCGGGGAGCTGTTTTTT.

To note about this clone: This specimen includes other DNA sequences encoding the same CDR3. This chain links TRBV19 with TRBJ2-4; 7 bases agree with TRBD1. The length of the CDR3 is 13 residues. CDR1 LNHDA and CDR2 SQIVND come from the germline V gene (reference sequence). V gave up 0 bases and J gave up 7 bases; unmatched junction bases: 0. The CDR3 DNA sequence: TGTGCCAGTAGTATAGACAGGGGGAACATTCAGTACTTC. It codes for CASSIDRGNIQYF.

The rearrangement joins TRBV2 to TRBJ1-1; tentatively, D is TRBD1 (6 bases). Germline CDR1 is SNHLY and CDR2 is FYNNEI. The CDR3 runs to 13 residues. Trimming took 5 bases from V and 3 from J, leaving 10 bases between them. The CDR3 region has the DNA TGTGCCAGCAGTTTAGGGGGGGACACTGAAGCTTTCTTT. Translated, it gives CASSLGGDTEAFF.

V usage is TRBV28 and J usage is TRBJ2-3; possibly TRBD1 for D (6 bases). The CDR3 contains 17 residues. V lost 2 bases to trimming and J lost 1 base, with 16 bases between them. Germline CDR1 and CDR2: MDHEN and SYDVKM. CDR3 sequence reads: CASSLMVWDTRTDTQYF. DNA of the CDR3: TGTGCCAGCAGTTTAATGGTCTGGGACACCCGCACAGATACGCAGTATTTT.

With regard to this clone: The same CDR3 is also encoded by other DNA sequences in this sample. The V call is TRBV10-3, the J call TRBJ1-1; D perhaps matches TRBD1 (5 bases). The V gene lost 0 bases and the J gene lost 1 base, with 6 bases spanning the gap. Germline V gene sequence: CDR1 ENHRY, CDR2 SYGVKD. The CDR3 has 14 residues. The CDR3 nucleotides are TGTGCCATCAGTGAGTCAGGGGAGAACACTGAAGCTTTCTTT. Amino acid sequence: CAISESGENTEAFF.

The chain is built from TRBV9 and TRBJ2-7, with TRBD2 matching over 9 bases. V lost 10 bases, J lost 6 bases, and 17 bases stayed unmatched. This CDR3 has 15 amino acids. CDR1 SGDLS and CDR2 YYNGEE come from the germline V gene. This CDR3 reads CALDRVPSGIREQYF. The CDR3 DNA follows: TGTGCCCTCGACAGGGTGCCTAGCGGGATCCGCGAGCAGTACTTC.

This clone was recorded only once. This chain links TRBV19 with TRBJ2-5, with D tentatively TRBD2 (8 bases). Germline assignment: CDR1 LNHDA and CDR2 SQIVND (reference sequence). V lost 10 bases and J lost 6, with 21 bases in between. The CDR3 is made up of 14 amino acids. The DNA of the CDR3 is TGTGCCACCCAGGGGGACGGGGGGGCCAAGACCCAGTACTTC. As protein: CATQGDGGAKTQYF.

In the case of this clone: This same CDR3 is encoded by further DNA sequences in the sample. J is TRBJ2-2 and V is TRBV7-8; possibly TRBD2 for D (6 bases). Germline CDR1 reads SGHVS; CDR2 reads FQNEAQ. V was cut by 2 bases and J by 1 base, with 8 bases left in between. The CDR3 length is 15 residues. The chain's CDR3 is CASSLSGVNTGELFF. CDR3 sequence (DNA): TGTGCCAGCAGCTTATCGGGGGTGAACACCGGGGAGCTGTTTTTT.

This sequence joins TRBV19 and TRBJ2-1; D perhaps matches TRBD2 (6 bases). The germline gives CDR1 LNHDA, CDR2 SQIVND (reference sequence). V was pared by 5 bases and J by 11 bases, with 16 bases between. CDR3 length: 13 residues. CDR3 sequence (DNA): TGTGCCAGTAGTCCATCCCTGGCGGGGCAGCAGTTCTTC. Translated: CASSPSLAGQQFF.

This chain joins TRBV19 and TRBJ1-3; D is undetermined. The germline V and J ends were trimmed by 4 bases and 0 bases, with 13 bases remaining between them. Germline loops: CDR1 LNHDA, CDR2 SQIVND (reference sequence). The CDR3 consists of 16 residues. Here the CDR3 DNA reads TGTGCCAGTAGTACCTCACAGCCTTACTCTGGAAACACCATATATTTT. Translation gives CASSTSQPYSGNTIYF.